The T cell receptor beta chain described here comes from a study of CD8 T cells in ankylosing spondylitis. Trimming cost V 1 base and J 2 bases; bases outside gene matches: 11. Germline loops: CDR1 LGHNT, CDR2 FRNRAP. This CDR3 has 19 amino acids. TCRdb fed the 5' RACE reads into MiXCR, producing one record per CDR3 protein. The table records around 300,000 distinct CDR3 sequences, around 10% of them present only once. This clonotype has ten or more counts. This clonotype originated in a female donor with ankylosing spondylitis or in good health (not recorded which). The sequencing input was blood, either unsorted or a sorted T cell fraction (not recorded which). This chain links TRBV12-5 with TRBJ2-2; TRBD2 aligns across 9 bases. CDR3 DNA: TGTGCTAGTGGTTTGGGGGCGGGGGGGCTATTGACTAACACCGGGGAGCTGTTTTTT. As protein: CASGLGAGGLLTNTGELFF. The complete variable domain, with remaining parts taken from reference TRBV12-5 and TRBJ2-2, reads DARVTQTPRHKVTEMGQEVTMRCQPILGHNTVFWYRQTMMQGLELLAYFRNRAPLDDSGMPKDRFSAEMPDATLATLKIQPSEPRDSAVYFCASGLGAGGLLTNTGELFFGEGSRLTVL.